This T cell receptor (beta chain) was profiled in a study of shared clonotypes between healthy human individuals. Findings and limits, study-wide: An effect of sequencing depth on clonotype sharing among donors was expected. Naive subsets tended to show greater estimated richness than memory subsets.

A note on this clone: Its antigen is not known.

CDR3 size: 14 residues. V dropped 5 bases and J dropped 5; count of bases not matched to a gene: 6. The germline V gene has CDR1 SNHLY and CDR2 FYNNEI. Repertoires were generated with immunoSEQ multiplex PCR, while TCRdb's copy carries only in-frame clones and drops some. Among over a million clones listed, around 98.5% were seen once. This TCR derives from a man aged 25-45 years in good health. The sequenced material came from naive CD4+ T cells sorted from blood. As for subset: CD45RA+ positively selected. The gene calls are TRBV2 and TRBJ2-5; 9 positions match TRBD1. This CDR3 reads CASSPGTGMETQYF. The CDR3 region has the DNA TGTGCCAGCAGTCCAGGGACAGGGATGGAGACCCAGTACTTC. Together with reference TRBV2 and TRBJ2-5, the CDR3 gives the full variable domain: EPEVTQTPSHQVTQMGQEVILRCVPISNHLYFYWYRQILGQKVEFLVSFYNNEISEKSEIFDDQFSVERPDGSNFTLKIRSTKLEDSAMYFCASSPGTGMETQYFGPGTRLLVL.